This T cell receptor (beta chain) was identified in a study of T cells in Graves' hyperthyroidism and ophthalmopathy. In the study overall: Peripheral blood specimens were obtained at initial diagnosis, prior to any treatment.

Amplified TCR beta CDR3 regions came from RNA transcripts. Researchers ran a first-round RT-PCR on the TCR CDR3 using the HTBI primer set. One entry per CDR3 protein results from TCRdb running MiXCR on the multiplex PCR reads. The sample lists about 520,000 distinct CDR3 sequences, about a fifth occurring once. Cells are PBMCs isolated from 10 ml of fresh blood. The V end lost 6 bases, the J end lost 6 bases, and 18 bases lay between the germline ends. The CDR3 is made up of 16 amino acids. CDR1 is MNHEY and CDR2 is SMNVEV in the germline V gene (reference sequence). Sequenced: blood. The chain has TRBV27 and TRBJ1-6; D possibly corresponds to TRBD1 (5 bases). The sequence derives from a man between 18 and 29 years old with Graves' hyperthyroidism. In DNA form, the CDR3 reads TGTGCCAGCAGCTTGACAGCGAACAAAATTAATTCACCCCTCCACTTT. Translation: CASSLTANKINSPLHF.